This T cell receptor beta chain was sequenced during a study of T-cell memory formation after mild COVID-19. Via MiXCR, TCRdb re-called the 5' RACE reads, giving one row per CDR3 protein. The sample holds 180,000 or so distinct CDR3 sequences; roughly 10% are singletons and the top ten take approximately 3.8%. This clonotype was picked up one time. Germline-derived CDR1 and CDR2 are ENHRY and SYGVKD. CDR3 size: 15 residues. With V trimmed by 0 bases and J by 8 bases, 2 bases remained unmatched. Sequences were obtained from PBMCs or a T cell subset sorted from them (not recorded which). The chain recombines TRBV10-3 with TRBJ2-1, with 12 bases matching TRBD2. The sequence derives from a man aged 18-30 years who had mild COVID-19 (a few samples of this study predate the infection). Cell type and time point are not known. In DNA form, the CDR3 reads TGTGCCATCAGTGAGTCGTCTAGCGGGGGGGATGAGCAGTTCTTC. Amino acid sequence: CAISESSSGGDEQFF.